Listed below are T cell receptor beta chains from one sample, sequenced in a study of blood T cell repertoires in COVID-19. Profiling relied on immunoSEQ multiplex PCR, and the TCRdb table lists in-frame clones only, not all of them. The repertoire holds over 250,000 clones, with roughly 86% as singletons. Sequences were obtained from PBMCs or T cells enriched from blood (not recorded which). These TCRs come from a young woman who had recovered from COVID-19. CDR3s include the opening cysteine and the closing phenylalanine or tryptophan. D genes are given only for firm matches. Some rows mark clone size as missing; the rest say once, few, many or name a class of expanded clone.

v_call	d_call	clone_size	j_call	cdr3_nt	cdr3_aa
TRBV2	TRBD1	-	TRBJ2-7	TGTGCCAGCAGCGTAGGGGACAGGGGAACCTACGAGCAGTACTTC	CASSVGDRGTYEQYF
TRBV11-2	-	-	TRBJ2-1	TGTGCCAGCAGCCCCAGGGCGTCCGTCGGTGAGCAGTTCTTC	CASSPRASVGEQFF
TRBV28	TRBD1	-	TRBJ1-2	TGTGCCAGCAGTTTACCCACTCGCCCGGGACAGGGGAAAAACACCTTC	CASSLPTRPGQGKNTF
TRBV7-2	-	few	TRBJ1-5	TGTGCCAGCAGCCCAGGAGGGTATACTCAGCCCCAGCATTTT	CASSPGGYTQPQHF
TRBV5-1	TRBD2	once	TRBJ2-5	TGCGCCAGCAGCTTGGTGGGACTAGCGGGGAAAGAGACCCAGTACTTC	CASSLVGLAGKETQYF
TRBV28	TRBD2	-	TRBJ2-3	TGTGCCAGCAGGCCCCGACTAGCGGGAGAGACAGATACGCAGTATTTT	CASRPRLAGETDTQYF
TRBV11-2	-	few	TRBJ1-6	TGTGCCAGCAGCTTAGGGGGCGGCGACTCACCCCTCCACTTT	CASSLGGGDSPLHF
TRBV19	-	-	TRBJ1-3	TGTGCCAGTAGTGGGCAAACTGGAAACACCATATATTTT	CASSGQTGNTIYF
TRBV27	-	-	TRBJ2-3	TGTGCCAGCATCGGCGGGGGCCCCCGATCGCAGTATTTT	CASIGGGPRSQYF
TRBV27	TRBD2	-	TRBJ2-1	TGTGCCAGCAGTTTACGGACTAGCGGGAGCGGAGAGCAGTTCTTC	CASSLRTSGSGEQFF